This entry lists 12 T cell receptor beta chains sequenced from one sample in a study of blood T cell repertoires in COVID-19 (dated by TCRdb to 2020 to 2022). Library construction relied on the immunoSEQ multiplex PCR assay. TCRdb limited this immuneACCESS table to in-frame rearrangements with V and J called. A share of clones is missing; checked studies link under half to unresolved V genes, and the rest is unexplained. The sample records 250,000 to 300,000 clones, about 80% of which are singletons. Around 3.6% of the sample is held by the ten biggest clonotypes. Sample: PBMCs or T cells enriched from blood (not recorded which). All receptors derive from a man aged 45-65 years who had recovered from COVID-19.

The chain joins TRBV19 to TRBJ2-5; TRBD1 aligns across 8 bases. Germline trimming cut 3 bases from V and 5 bases from J; bases unmatched to any gene: 8. This CDR3 comprises 15 residues. Germline-derived CDR1 and CDR2 are LNHDA and SQIVND (reference sequence). The CDR3 is CASSMGRGPTETQYF. DNA for the CDR3: TGTGCCAGTAGTATGGGCAGGGGGCCGACGGAGACCCAGTACTTC.

This chain joins TRBV29-1 and TRBJ2-5; D is unresolved. V lost 6 bases and J 1 base, leaving 15 bases between the germline ends. From germline, CDR1 is SQVTM and CDR2 ANQGSEA. CDR3 length equals 14 residues. CDR3 amino acids: CSVPFGTAQETQYF. CDR3 DNA sequence: TGCAGCGTGCCCTTTGGTACAGCCCAAGAGACCCAGTACTTC.

This chain links TRBV29-1 with TRBJ1-1; perhaps TRBD1 as D (5 bases). Trimming removed 4 bases at V and 1 base at J, with 10 bases between. The CDR3 is made up of 13 amino acids. CDR1 and CDR2 from the germline V gene are SQVTM and ANQGSEA. The CDR3 protein is CSVGQFANTEAFF. In nucleotides, the CDR3 is TGCAGCGTTGGACAGTTTGCGAACACTGAAGCTTTCTTT.

The V gene is TRBV11-3, the J gene TRBJ2-7; 8 positions agree with TRBD2. This CDR3 contains 14 residues. After removal of 5 bases from V and 6 bases from J, the junction contained 9 bases not matched to a gene. Germline loops: CDR1 SGHNT, CDR2 YENEEA. In nucleotides, the CDR3 is TGTGCCAGCAGCGAGCGGGGGCGCTTACCCGAGCAGTACTTC. This codes for CASSERGRLPEQYF.

The CDR3 loop is CASSPVQGNNEQFF. The CDR3 nucleotides read TGTGCCAGCTCACCCGTACAGGGTAACAATGAGCAGTTCTTC. The chain carries TRBV18 and TRBJ2-1; D is possibly TRBD1 (6 bases). Germline loops: CDR1 KGHSH, CDR2 LQKENI. The V end was cut by 3 bases, the J end by 5 bases, with 11 bases between. This CDR3 region has 14 residues.

The chain couples TRBV4-1 to TRBJ1-1, with 8 bases aligning to TRBD1. Germline-derived CDR1 and CDR2 are MGHRA and YSYEKL. CDR3 length: 17 residues. The J segment lost 3 bases and the V segment lost 0 bases, leaving 9 bases of the junction unmatched. In DNA, the CDR3 is TGCGCCAGCAGCCAAGAAGGTGACAGGGGATGGGACACTGAAGCTTTCTTT. Protein product: CASSQEGDRGWDTEAFF.

The chain uses TRBV30 and TRBJ1-1, with TRBD1 matching 8 bases. From germline, CDR1 is GTSNPN and CDR2 SVGIG (reference sequence). The V and J ends lost 2 bases and 2 bases, in that order; junction bases with no gene match: 7. The CDR3 totals 15 residues. The CDR3 reads CAWSPGTGLNTEAFF. The CDR3 DNA is TGTGCCTGGAGTCCTGGGACAGGACTTAACACTGAAGCTTTCTTT.

The chain joins TRBV7-9 to TRBJ1-5, with 7 bases fitting TRBD1. V lost 10 bases and J lost 1; bases outside the gene matches: 7. Germline values: CDR1 SEHNR, CDR2 FQNEAQ (reference sequence). CDR3 length equals 14 residues. In DNA form, the CDR3 reads TGTGCCACCTCCGGACAGGAAAGCAATCAGCCCCAGCATTTT. It specifies CATSGQESNQPQHF.

The V call is TRBV6-2 or TRBV6-3, the J call TRBJ2-7, with D uncertain. This CDR3 is built from 12 residues. CDR1 is MNHEY and CDR2 is SVGEGT in the germline V gene. Trimming left V 5 bases short and J 2 bases short, with 7 bases between. DNA for the CDR3: TGTGCCAGCAGTACTATCACCTACGAGCAGTACTTC. This sequence encodes CASSTITYEQYF.

This chain uses TRBV5-1 with TRBJ1-1; tentatively, D is TRBD1 (5 bases). The CDR3 has 13 amino acids. The V gene's germline CDR1 is SGHRS and CDR2 YFSETQ. The ends were cut back, 4 bases at V and 4 bases at J, with 11 bases in the middle. The CDR3 protein is CASSPRVGTEAFF. The CDR3 nucleotides read TGCGCCAGCAGCCCCAGGGTGGGCACTGAAGCTTTCTTT.

The genes are TRBV19 and TRBJ1-1; a weak D match, TRBD1 (5 bases). Germline values: CDR1 LNHDA, CDR2 SQIVND (reference sequence). V dropped 4 bases and J dropped 5 bases, with 11 bases sitting between them. CDR3 length: 13 residues. In DNA, the CDR3 is TGTGCCAGTAGTACCACTCAGGGTACTGAAGCTTTCTTT. Protein: CASSTTQGTEAFF.

The V gene is TRBV5-4, the J gene TRBJ2-1; D unresolved. V was pared by 6 bases and J by 10 bases, with 17 bases between. This CDR3 region has 13 residues. Germline V lookup: CDR1 SGHNT, CDR2 YYREEE (reference sequence). CDR3 residues: CASTLRLDGEQFF. The DNA of the CDR3 is TGTGCCAGCACCTTACGCCTAGATGGGGAGCAGTTCTTC.